The 21 T cell receptor beta chains in this list originate from one sample, sequenced in a study of monozygotic twins with inflammatory bowel disease. From the 5' RACE reads, TCRdb lists one entry per CDR3 protein and no DNA. This specimen shows 150,000 to 200,000 distinct CDR3 sequences; the ten leading clones hold 2.8%. What was sequenced was blood. These receptors were taken from a human donor with ulcerative colitis or Crohn's disease, or a healthy co-twin of an affected twin (not recorded which).

V is TRBV28 and J is TRBJ1-4. This CDR3 has 16 residues. CDR1 and CDR2 (germline): MDHEN, SYDVKM. This CDR3 is CASSQGPDRGWEKLFF.

V is TRBV12-3 or TRBV12-4 and J is TRBJ2-1; TCRdb outputs TRBD1, but without DNA this stays unchecked. The CDR3 is 15 residues long. The chain's CDR3 is CASSGGEGGYNEQFF.

V gene TRBV28 combines with J gene TRBJ1-1; the TRBD1 assignment by TCRdb is unverifiable without DNA. This CDR3 comprises 15 residues. Germline V CDR1 and CDR2: MDHEN, SYDVKM. The CDR3 region is CASSDRRTPNTEAFF.

The J gene is TRBJ1-2, the V gene TRBV12-3 or TRBV12-4; TCRdb outputs TRBD1, but without DNA this stays unchecked. The CDR3 spans 15 residues. The CDR3 region is CASRQIPGRNYGYTF.

V gene TRBV27 combines with J gene TRBJ1-2; lacking DNA, the TRBD1 call made by TCRdb goes unchecked. The CDR3 has 15 residues. CDR1 and CDR2 (germline): MNHEY, SMNVEV (reference sequence). This chain's CDR3 is CASSSGTGLLYGYTF.

The chain is built from TRBV6-5 and TRBJ2-3; TCRdb reports TRBD2, a call that lacks DNA to check it against. The CDR3 totals 17 residues. Per germline, CDR1 MNHEY and CDR2 SVGAGI. CDR3 protein: CASSRRSGGSVTDTQYF.

V and J are TRBV7-9 and TRBJ2-1. The CDR3 runs to 12 residues. Per the germline V gene, CDR1 is SEHNR and CDR2 is FQNEAQ (reference sequence). The chain's CDR3 is CASSLMGNEQFF.

The genes are TRBV5-1 and TRBJ2-5; TCRdb selects TRBD1, and the lack of DNA leaves this call unchecked. Looked up from germline, CDR1 is SGHRS and CDR2 is YFSETQ. The CDR3 has 14 residues. The CDR3 loop reads CASSPGHPQETQYF.

The V gene is TRBV14, the J gene TRBJ2-7; TCRdb indicates TRBD2, and absent DNA this call remains unverified. CDR3 size: 17 residues. Germline V CDR1 and CDR2: SGHDN, FVKESK. The CDR3 loop reads CASSQVRLAGGTYEQYF.

The chain is built from TRBV28 and TRBJ1-4; TCRdb designates TRBD1, a call that cannot be tested without DNA. Germline V gene lookup returns CDR1 MDHEN and CDR2 SYDVKM. CDR3 length equals 15 residues. The CDR3 spells CASSLRAGANEKLFF.

The chain carries TRBV11-1 and TRBJ2-3; TCRdb indicates TRBD1, and absent DNA this call remains unverified. Looked up from germline, CDR1 is SGHAT and CDR2 is FQDESV (reference sequence). The CDR3 sequence is 19 residues long. CDR3 protein: CASSLRRVVSPLSTDTQYF.

V usage is TRBV18 and J usage is TRBJ2-7; there is no DNA to check the TCRdb D call of TRBD1. CDR1 and CDR2 from the germline V gene are KGHSH and LQKENI. The CDR3 extends over 15 amino acids. The CDR3 sequence is CASSPYGTGSTRQYF.

The chain combines TRBV7-2 with TRBJ1-1; TCRdb's assignment of TRBD1 cannot be checked, as there is no DNA. Per germline, CDR1 SGHTA and CDR2 FQGNSA. CDR3 length: 13 residues. The CDR3 loop reads CASSYRVNTEAFF.

The V and J genes are TRBV7-2 and TRBJ1-3; with no DNA, the TCRdb D assignment of TRBD1 cannot be verified. CDR3 size: 16 residues. In germline, CDR1 is SGHTA, CDR2 FQGNSA. This chain's CDR3 is CASSPGQGVVGNTIYF.

CDR3 loop: CSVESRREGRYEQYF. V usage is TRBV29-1 and J usage is TRBJ2-7; TCRdb indicates TRBD2, and absent DNA this call remains unverified. Looked up from germline, CDR1 is SQVTM and CDR2 is ANQGSEA. The CDR3 contains 15 residues.

V usage is TRBV5-6 and J usage is TRBJ2-1. CDR1 and CDR2 (germline): SGHDT, YYEEEE. The CDR3 sequence is 11 residues long. This CDR3 reads CASSRGNEQFF.

The chain joins TRBV5-4 to TRBJ2-3; TCRdb lists TRBD2, though no DNA is available to test this call. The CDR3 is 15 amino acids. From germline, CDR1 is SGHNT and CDR2 YYREEE (reference sequence). CDR3: CASSLAIAGGDTQYF. Supplemented by reference TRBV5-4 and TRBJ2-3, the full variable domain reads ETGVTQSPTHLIKTRGQQVTLRCSSQSGHNTVSWYQQALGQGPQFIFQYYREEENGRGNFPPRFSGLQFPNYSSELNVNALELDDSALYLCASSLAIAGGDTQYFGPGTRLTVL.

The genes are TRBV11-3 and TRBJ2-1. The CDR3 is made up of 13 amino acids. Germline V gives CDR1 SGHNT, CDR2 YENEEA. CDR3 protein: CASSLGPTTRQFF.

This sequence joins TRBV5-1 and TRBJ2-7. The CDR3 covers 12 residues. Germline V gives CDR1 SGHRS, CDR2 YFSETQ. The CDR3 loop reads CASSDESYEQYF.

The chain has TRBV20-1 and TRBJ1-1. The CDR3 loop spans 16 amino acids. From germline, CDR1 is DFQATT and CDR2 SNEGSKA (reference sequence). This CDR3 is CSAREMRGGMNTEAFF.

The chain links TRBV20-1 to TRBJ2-1; the TCRdb call, TRBD2, lacks DNA for checking. CDR1 and CDR2 (germline): DFQATT, SNEGSKA (reference sequence). The CDR3 consists of 18 residues. The CDR3 sequence is CSARDSGRALISYNEQFF.